The clone carrying this T cell receptor beta chain occurred many times. The antigen is undetermined. The CDR3 runs to 13 residues. CDR1 and CDR2 from the germline V gene are MNHEY and SVGAGI. The V end was cut by 6 bases, the J end by 9 bases, with 15 bases between. TCRdb redid the calling of the 5' RACE reads with MiXCR, one entry per CDR3 protein. The sample contains around 250,000 distinct CDR3 sequences, roughly 9.4% of which appear only once. The data belong to a study of T-cell memory formation after mild COVID-19. Study at large: Clustering of TCRs was largely donor specific.

Study-wide findings and caveats: Second-wave clones reaching peak frequency on day 37 lacked confirmed SARS-CoV-2 specificity. Day 15 to 85 contractors were CD4/CD8 balanced; later expanders leaned CD4+. The study detected some responding clones in pre-infection memory, suggesting cross-reactive memory joined.

J is TRBJ2-4 and V is TRBV6-5; the D gene is possibly TRBD2 (5 bases). The source is a man younger than 35 who had mild COVID-19 (a few samples of this study predate the infection). Cell type and time point are not known. The sequencing input was PBMCs or a T cell subset sorted from them (not recorded which). CDR3 sequence reads: CASRSLYGGIQYF. The CDR3 DNA reads TGTGCCAGCAGATCCTTGTATGGAGGCATTCAGTACTTC.